This TCR beta chain was identified in a study of blood T cell repertoires in COVID-19. Germline assignment: CDR1 SGHTA and CDR2 FQGNSA. Trimming took 5 bases from V and 9 from J, leaving 18 bases between them. CDR3 length equals 14 residues. Clones were read by immunoSEQ multiplex PCR, and TCRdb kept only the in-frame ones, dropping some. The sample consists of about 360,000 clones, 65% to 90% of them appearing once. The receptor was isolated from a woman in her fifties or sixties with COVID-19, enrolled during active disease. This sequence joins TRBV7-2 and TRBJ2-3; TRBD2 is a possible D gene (7 bases). The sequenced sample was peripheral blood. The CDR3 DNA is TGTGCCAGCAGCCCACCTAGCGGCGGGGGCACGCAGTATTTT. Its protein product is CASSPPSGGGTQYF.